This passage covers 15 T cell receptor beta chains from one sample sequenced in a study of tumor-infiltrating lymphocytes in primary liver carcinoma (TCRdb year 2017). Data came from an Illumina HiSeq 2500. Starting from around 500 ng total RNA, TCRbeta-specific cDNA was produced by reverse transcription with a constant-region primer and ProtoScript II reverse transcriptase. Three nested multiplex PCR rounds, following a slightly modified ARM-PCR procedure, were used to build the TCRbeta libraries. Multiplex TRBV1-TRBV30 forward primers and a Cbeta reverse primer were used in the first two PCR rounds, each of which was run for approximately 11 cycles. TCRdb reanalyzed the raw reads on its own, using fastp at Q25 for trimming and MiXCR for clone calling, and kept in-frame beta chains. Rows are unified per CDR3 protein, each entry keeping the most common DNA and genes. The sample table records 150,000 to 200,000 distinct CDR3 sequences; 65% of these occur just once. Approximately 7% of the sample rests with the top ten.

RNA from unsorted whole blood was extracted with TRIzol reagent, and germline DNA was obtained with the DNeasy Blood & Tissue kit. The sequencing sample was made of peripheral blood. The origin of the receptors is an older woman with primary liver carcinoma and hepatitis B virus infection.

Note on this clonotype: A read error may account for a junction end that differs from germline. V and J are TRBV4-1 and TRBJ2-7; D may be TRBD1 (5 bases). The CDR3 spans 14 residues. CDR1 and CDR2 from the germline V gene are MGHRA and YSYEKL. This CDR3 reads CANSLLGVGDEQYF. The CDR3, as DNA: TGCGCCAACAGCCTCCTAGGGGTAGGGGACGAGCAGTACTTC.

Comments on this clonotype: Without the conserved terminal phenylalanine or tryptophan, this CDR3 likely stems from a read error. The V and J genes are TRBV6-1 and TRBJ1-1; 9 bases fit TRBD1. CDR3 length: 17 residues. CDR1 is MNHNS, CDR2 SASEGT, per germline. Trimming cost V 0 bases and J 6 bases; bases outside gene matches: 11. The CDR3 DNA is TGTGCCAGCAGTGAAGCCTGGGACAGGGAGGGGAATCCTGAAGCTTTCTTA. This sequence encodes CASSEAWDREGNPEAFL.

This clonotype was counted once. Sequence at one end of the junction differs from germline and may be a read error. Here the CDR3 reads CSVEPMTGSKEIQYF. CDR3 sequence (DNA): TGCAGCGTTGAACCTATGACAGGGTCCAAGGAGATCCAGTACTTC. This chain joins TRBV29-1 and TRBJ2-5, with 7 bases identical to TRBD1. The CDR3 length is 15 residues. CDR1 SQVTM and CDR2 ANQGSEA come from the germline V gene.

This chain connects TRBV11-2 to TRBJ2-3; 7 nucleotides match TRBD2. The CDR3 totals 16 residues. Per the germline V gene, CDR1 is SGHAT and CDR2 is FQNNGV. Trimming removed 5 bases from V and 11 bases from J; junction bases left unmatched: 19. CDR3 nucleotide sequence: TGTGCCAGCAGCCCAACGGGACTATTGGGGAGGCGATGGCAGTATTTT. This sequence encodes CASSPTGLLGRRWQYF.

The chain is built from TRBV5-1 and TRBJ1-1, with D maybe TRBD1 (6 bases). V lost 0 bases and J 6 bases, leaving 15 bases between the germline ends. Per the germline V gene, CDR1 is SGHRS and CDR2 is YFSETQ. This CDR3 has 15 residues. CDR3 DNA sequence: TGCGCCAGCAGCTTGGTCGGGCAGGGGAGACCTGAAGCTTTCTTT. Translated: CASSLVGQGRPEAFF.

This clonotype has ten or more counts. The chain combines TRBV29-1 with TRBJ2-1, with D uncertain. V was clipped by 7 bases and J by 9 bases, with 10 bases between them. Germline CDR1 SQVTM, CDR2 ANQGSEA. The CDR3 sequence is 10 residues long. CDR3 sequence: CSGEGLEQFF. Here the CDR3 DNA reads TGCAGCGGGGAAGGGCTTGAGCAGTTCTTC.

This clonotype was seen a single time. The chain carries TRBV28 and TRBJ1-2; 8 nucleotides align to TRBD1. V was clipped by 9 bases and J by 8 bases; unmatched bases: 11. The CDR3 loop spans 13 amino acids. Germline values: CDR1 MDHEN, CDR2 SYDVKM. CDR3 region: CARSRGQGRGYTF. The CDR3 coding sequence is TGTGCCAGGAGCCGCGGACAGGGAAGGGGCTACACCTTC.

Turning to this clonotype: A much larger clonotype is one base distant, so this may be a read error. The chain couples TRBV29-1 to TRBJ2-7; 10 positions match TRBD1. This CDR3 is 14 amino acids long. Per germline, CDR1 SQVTM and CDR2 ANQGSEA. J gave up 9 bases and V 7 bases, and 15 bases lay outside the gene matches. This chain's CDR3 is CSAQGGTGADVQYF. CDR3 DNA: TGCAGCGCCCAGGGGGGGACAGGGGCCGACGTGCAGTACTTC.

This chain connects TRBV11-2 to TRBJ2-3; D unresolved. Germline V CDR1 and CDR2: SGHAT, FQNNGV. V was pared by 0 bases and J by 11 bases, with 15 bases between. The CDR3 contains 14 residues. CDR3: CASSLESEPGEQYF. CDR3 nucleotide sequence: TGTGCCAGCAGCTTAGAGAGTGAACCGGGTGAGCAGTATTTT.

The rearrangement joins TRBV11-2 to TRBJ2-7; the D gene is possibly TRBD2 (5 bases). This CDR3 contains 14 residues. Germline CDR1 and CDR2: SGHAT and FQNNGV. CDR3 nucleotide sequence: TGTCTCAGCAGCTTAGGCGGGCAAGGAGGCAAGCAGTACTTC. It translates to CLSSLGGQGGKQYF.

Worth noting for this clonotype: One junction end disagrees with the germline gene, perhaps due to a read error. The J gene is TRBJ2-1, the V gene TRBV11-2, with a tentative D call TRBD2 (5 bases). The CDR3 spans 15 residues. The germline V gene encodes CDR1 SGHAT and CDR2 FQNNGV. As DNA, the CDR3 is TGTGCCAGCAGCCTTAGGCCAGCGGAGTCGGGTAAGCAGTTTTTC. It encodes CASSLRPAESGKQFF.

This clonotype was seen once. Since a much larger clone is just one base distant, this may be a read error. The chain joins TRBV14 to TRBJ1-6; the match to TRBD1 covers 7 bases. V gave up 1 base and J gave up 9 bases; unmatched junction bases: 6. The CDR3 sequence is 15 residues long. Germline V lookup: CDR1 SGHDN, CDR2 FVKESK. This CDR3 is CASSQGQGHSSPLHF. CDR3 bases: TGTGCCAGCAGCCAAGGACAGGGTCATAGTTCACCCCTCCACTTT.

In this sample, this clonotype turned up a few times. The genes are TRBV30 and TRBJ2-2, with D perhaps matching TRBD1 (6 bases). V was clipped by 8 bases and J by 1 base, with 17 bases between them. Germline CDR1 and CDR2: GTSNPN and SVGIG (reference sequence). This CDR3 contains 15 residues. CDR3 in DNA: TGTGCCCAAACCCGGGACATGATGAACACCGGGGAGCTGTTTTTT. Its translation: CAQTRDMMNTGELFF.

The chain is built from TRBV4-2 and TRBJ1-6; maybe TRBD1 (6 bases). Germline V CDR1 and CDR2: LGHNA, YNFKEQ. The CDR3 extends over 16 amino acids. V was pared by 2 bases and J by 14 bases, with 22 bases between. The CDR3 coding sequence is TGTGCCAGCAGCCAAACCGGGCCCAGGGGCTTCTCATCCCTCCACTTT. Encoded protein: CASSQTGPRGFSSLHF.

A remark on this clonotype: This clone may be a read error of a much larger clone one base away. The chain joins TRBV6-5 to TRBJ2-7, with a possible D match to TRBD1 (5 bases). CDR1 and CDR2 from the germline V gene are MNHEY and SVGAGI. V lost 2 bases and J 0 bases, leaving 8 bases between the germline ends. CDR3 size: 14 residues. The CDR3 nucleotides are TGTGCCAGCAGTTACCTAGGGGACTCCTACGAGCAGTACTTC. Its protein product is CASSYLGDSYEQYF.